This T cell receptor (beta chain) was identified during a study of early T cells in non-severe SARS-CoV-2 infection. Germline loops: CDR1 SGHTA, CDR2 FQGNSA. With V trimmed by 5 bases and J by 2 bases, 13 bases remained unmatched. The CDR3 spans 18 residues. In the case of this clonotype: No antigen is known for it.

General study findings and limits: Database matching using VDJdb favored anti-spike CD8 responses, with private and CD4 specificities left missing.

MiXCR, applied by TCRdb to the 5' RACE reads, yields one record per CDR3 protein. The sample records tens of thousands of distinct CDR3 sequences, around 12% being singletons. The TCR originated in an adult who was a healthcare worker with PCR-confirmed SARS-CoV-2 infection or an uninfected control (not recorded which). The donor label of this sample is uncertain. The chain combines TRBV7-2 with TRBJ2-3, with 10 bases matching TRBD2. This sample comprised whole blood, obtained at baseline. The CDR3 nucleotides read TGTGCCAGCAGCCTCTCTCGGAGCGGGGGGGGCAACACAGATACGCAGTATTTT. Amino acids: CASSLSRSGGGNTDTQYF.